This T cell receptor (beta chain) was sequenced during a study of identical twins. Study-level findings and limits: The study found that models underestimated out-of-frame TCR alpha sharing in monozygotic twins.

There are many counts of this clonotype. Its target is not known. Germline assignment: CDR1 MNHEY and CDR2 SVGAGI. The length of the CDR3 is 14 residues. Trimming pared 2 bases from V and 1 base from J, leaving 6 bases between. One entry per CDR3 protein results from TCRdb running MiXCR on the 5' RACE reads. Of hundreds of thousands of distinct CDR3 sequences listed, 6% to 8% are singletons. The same data also contributed to another study, on yellow fever vaccine responses in identical twins.

The V call is TRBV6-5, the J call TRBJ2-1; no clear D. Sample: CD8+ T cells sorted from blood. This TCR came from a woman aged 18-30 years in good health. The CDR3 nucleotides read TGTGCCAGCAGTTACAGTGATTCCTACAATGAGCAGTTCTTC. Its translation: CASSYSDSYNEQFF.